The sequence of this T cell receptor (beta chain) was determined in a study of cytomegalovirus exposure and HLA in healthy donors. Study outcomes and limitations: It was assumed in the presence/absence analyses that sequencing depth was roughly uniform across donors. On later analysis, the bulk of CMV-associated TCR beta chains appeared to be HLA-restricted. Analyzed later, association rates of TCRs varied across HLA loci, with DRB1 most and HLA-C fewest.

Use of 60 Vbeta and 13 Jbeta primers characterized the PCR. TCRdb's copy holds only in-frame clones and misses some; the assay was immunoSEQ multiplex PCR. Of 140,000 to 150,000 clones in the sample, roughly 10% are singletons; the top ten hold 1.8%. From germline, CDR1 is GTSNPN and CDR2 SVGIG (reference sequence). The trim removed 4 bases at V and 8 bases at J, leaving 15 bases unmatched. This CDR3 is built from 15 residues. This clone was seen a few times. What it binds is not known. This receptor was obtained from a man aged 45-60 years in good health and CMV-seronegative. The chain is built from TRBV30 and TRBJ2-3; 7 bases agree with TRBD1. The sample was PBMCs. For the CDR3, the DNA is TGTGCCTGGAATATCCGGGACAGCTATTTGGGTACGCAGTATTTT. Translating it yields CAWNIRDSYLGTQYF.